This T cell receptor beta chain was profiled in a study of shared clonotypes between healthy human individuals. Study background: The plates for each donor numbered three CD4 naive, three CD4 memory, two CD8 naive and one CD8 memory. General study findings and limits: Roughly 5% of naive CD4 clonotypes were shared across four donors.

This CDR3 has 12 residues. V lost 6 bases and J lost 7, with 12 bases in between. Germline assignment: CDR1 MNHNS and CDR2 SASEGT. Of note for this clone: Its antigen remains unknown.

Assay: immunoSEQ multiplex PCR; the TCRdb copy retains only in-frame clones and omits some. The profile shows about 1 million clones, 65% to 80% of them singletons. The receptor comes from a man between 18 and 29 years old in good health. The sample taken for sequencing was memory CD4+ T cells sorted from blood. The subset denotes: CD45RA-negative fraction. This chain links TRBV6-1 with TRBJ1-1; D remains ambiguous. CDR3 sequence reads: CASSPAKVEAFF. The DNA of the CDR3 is TGTGCCAGCAGCCCAGCGAAAGTTGAAGCTTTCTTT.